The rows below give T cell receptor beta chains drawn from one sample of a study of blood T cell repertoires in COVID-19. Using immunoSEQ multiplex PCR, the repertoire was profiled, and TCRdb retains in-frame clones only, with some absent. This sample has approximately 230,000 clones, with about 86% found just once. The sample taken for sequencing was peripheral blood. These receptors were taken from a man aged 80 or over with acute or convalescent COVID-19. CDR3s include the opening cysteine and the closing phenylalanine or tryptophan. A D gene is named only where the DNA matches it firmly. Expanded clones are given a class, and other clones once, few, many or no size at all.

j_gene: TRBJ2-7; v_gene: TRBV6-5; d_gene: TRBD2; abundance: few; CDR3nt: TGTGCCAGCACGACTAGCGGGGGATACGAGCAGTACTTC; CDR3aa: CASTTSGGYEQYF
j_gene: TRBJ1-1; v_gene: TRBV11-1; d_gene: .; abundance: once; CDR3nt: TGTGCCAGCAGCCAGAAACTGAACACTGAAGCTTTCTTT; CDR3aa: CASSQKLNTEAFF
j_gene: TRBJ1-3; v_gene: TRBV13; d_gene: .; abundance: .; CDR3nt: TGTGCCAGCAGCTTATTAGAGGGTTCTTACTCTGGAAACACCATATATTTT; CDR3aa: CASSLLEGSYSGNTIYF
j_gene: TRBJ2-2; v_gene: TRBV5-4; d_gene: TRBD2; abundance: .; CDR3nt: TGTGCCAGCAGCTTCGAGAGGGGAGGGACCGGGGAGCTGTTTTTT; CDR3aa: CASSFERGGTGELFF
j_gene: TRBJ2-7; v_gene: TRBV11-2; d_gene: .; abundance: .; CDR3nt: TGTGCCAGCAGCCGCCGGCCGGGACACCAAGCCTACGAGCAGTACTTC; CDR3aa: CASSRRPGHQAYEQYF
j_gene: TRBJ1-5; v_gene: TRBV6-4; d_gene: .; abundance: .; CDR3nt: TGTGCCAGCAGTGACTCGGTCAGGATGGGTAAAAGCAATCAGCCCCAGCATTTT; CDR3aa: CASSDSVRMGKSNQPQHF
j_gene: TRBJ2-3; v_gene: TRBV5-1; d_gene: .; abundance: .; CDR3nt: TGCGCCAGCAGCTTAAGAACTAGCACAGATACGCAGTATTTT; CDR3aa: CASSLRTSTDTQYF
j_gene: TRBJ1-3; v_gene: TRBV28; d_gene: .; abundance: .; CDR3nt: TGTGCCAGCAGTTTAAGGGGCACCATATATTTT; CDR3aa: CASSLRGTIYF
j_gene: TRBJ2-6; v_gene: TRBV24-1; d_gene: .; abundance: .; CDR3nt: TGTGCCACCAGCCAGGGGTCTGGGGCCAACGTCCTGACTTTC; CDR3aa: CATSQGSGANVLTF
j_gene: TRBJ1-6; v_gene: TRBV27; d_gene: .; abundance: few; CDR3nt: TGTGCCAGCAGTCAGGGGAATTCACCCCTCCACTTT; CDR3aa: CASSQGNSPLHF
j_gene: TRBJ2-1; v_gene: TRBV18; d_gene: .; abundance: .; CDR3nt: TGTGCCAGCTCACCTCAGTGGGCAGGGGCGTTCGATGAGCAGTTCTTC; CDR3aa: CASSPQWAGAFDEQFF
j_gene: TRBJ1-6; v_gene: TRBV28; d_gene: TRBD1; abundance: .; CDR3nt: TGTGCCAGCAGGCCCGGACAGGGAGGTAATTCACCCCTCCACTTT; CDR3aa: CASRPGQGGNSPLHF
j_gene: TRBJ2-5; v_gene: TRBV2; d_gene: .; abundance: .; CDR3nt: TGTGCCAGCAGTGAACGGTTTCAAGAGACCCAGTACTTC; CDR3aa: CASSERFQETQYF
j_gene: TRBJ1-2; v_gene: TRBV7-2; d_gene: .; abundance: .; CDR3nt: TGTGCCAGCAGCCCCCAGGGTATGGTTTATGGCTACACCTTC; CDR3aa: CASSPQGMVYGYTF
j_gene: TRBJ2-7; v_gene: TRBV29-1; d_gene: .; abundance: .; CDR3nt: TGCAGCGGGCTTTGGTTTGCCGAGCAGTACTTC; CDR3aa: CSGLWFAEQYF
j_gene: TRBJ2-1; v_gene: TRBV5-1; d_gene: TRBD2; abundance: .; CDR3nt: TGCGCCAGCAGCTTCAATTCCGGGACTAGCGGGAGGAATGAGCAGTTCTTC; CDR3aa: CASSFNSGTSGRNEQFF
j_gene: TRBJ1-2; v_gene: TRBV5-1; d_gene: TRBD1; abundance: .; CDR3nt: TGCGCCAGCAGACGCACCGGGACAGGGATTTATGGCTACACCTTC; CDR3aa: CASRRTGTGIYGYTF